A selection of T cell receptor beta chains follows, all from one sample in a study of cytomegalovirus exposure and HLA in healthy donors. Produced via immunoSEQ multiplex PCR; TCRdb's table is partial and in-frame only. The sample records over 85,000 clones, roughly 90% being singletons. The sequencing sample was made of PBMCs. These receptors all come from a woman aged 30 to 39 in good health and CMV-seropositive. Each CDR3 is given with its conserved first and last residue. Fields, in order: D gene, V gene, J gene, clone size, CDR3 DNA, CDR3 protein. D genes are given only for firm matches. A clone size is listed for some rows: how often the clone was seen (once, few, many), or a class if it is expanded.

NA,TRBV7-2,TRBJ2-7,few,TGTGCCAGCAGCAACCAGGTCGGCTACGAGCAGTACTTC,CASSNQVGYEQYF
NA,TRBV4-3,TRBJ2-1,NA,TGCGCCAGCAGCCAAGAAAGGGACGGGAGCTCCTACAATGAGCAGTTCTTC,CASSQERDGSSYNEQFF
TRBD1,TRBV18,TRBJ2-1,NA,TGTGCCAGCTCACCTCCCCCGGAGACAGGGCCATACAATGAGCAGTTCTTC,CASSPPPETGPYNEQFF
NA,TRBV28,TRBJ1-2,NA,TGTGCCAGCAGTAGTATACTTAGTGTAAGCTATGGCTACACCTTC,CASSSILSVSYGYTF
TRBD1,TRBV25-1,TRBJ1-6,NA,TGTGCCAGCAGCAACAGGGGTAAGAATTCACCCCTCCACTTT,CASSNRGKNSPLHF
TRBD1,TRBV6-5,TRBJ1-2,NA,TGTGCCAGCAGTACCGGGACAGGCTATGGCTACACCTTC,CASSTGTGYGYTF
TRBD1,TRBV6-6,TRBJ1-2,few,TGTGCCAGCAGCAACCGGGACAGGAACTATGGCTACACCTTC,CASSNRDRNYGYTF
TRBD1,TRBV7-2,TRBJ1-2,NA,TGTGCCAGCAGTTCTAACAGGGGGGACTATGGCTACACCTTC,CASSSNRGDYGYTF
NA,TRBV11-1,TRBJ1-1,once,TGTGCCAGCAAACAAGACAGGATCACTGAAGCTTTCTTT,CASKQDRITEAFF
TRBD2,TRBV9,TRBJ2-1,NA,TGTGCCAGCAGCGTAAGAGCGGGAGGGCCCGATGAGCAGTTCTTC,CASSVRAGGPDEQFF
TRBD1,TRBV9,TRBJ2-4,NA,TGTGCCAGCAGCGTAGCAGGACAGGGTAAAAACATTCAGTACTTC,CASSVAGQGKNIQYF
NA,TRBV5-6,TRBJ1-1,few,TGTGCCAGCAGCCGGACTCTTCGAAGCGCTGAAGCTTTCTTT,CASSRTLRSAEAFF
TRBD2,TRBV5-1,TRBJ2-7,NA,TGCGCCAGCAGCTCGGGGGGTGACGAGCAGTACTTC,CASSSGGDEQYF
TRBD1,TRBV25-1,TRBJ1-1,NA,TGTGCCAGCAGTGGCCGGGACAGGGGCTCTGAAGCTTTCTTT,CASSGRDRGSEAFF
TRBD1,TRBV5-1,TRBJ1-5,NA,TGCGCCAGCAGTTATACAGGGGGCAATCAGCCCCAGCATTTT,CASSYTGGNQPQHF
TRBD1,TRBV7-9,TRBJ2-7,few,TGTGCCAGCAGCCCGGACAGGCTCCGGGGCGAGCAGTACTTC,CASSPDRLRGEQYF
TRBD2,TRBV7-9,TRBJ2-7,few,TGTGCCAGCAGCGGGACTACTCCATGGGAGCAGTACTTC,CASSGTTPWEQYF
NA,TRBV28,TRBJ2-2,NA,TGTGCCAGCCTCACCTATCCCGGGGAGCTGTTTTTT,CASLTYPGELFF
NA,TRBV5-1,TRBJ2-7,few,TGCGCCAGTCCTTCGCGCGGCGAGCAGTACTTC,CASPSRGEQYF
TRBD1,TRBV7-2,TRBJ1-4,NA,TGTGCCAGCAGCCAGGACAGGGATAATGAAAAACTGTTTTTT,CASSQDRDNEKLFF
TRBD1,TRBV29-1,TRBJ2-1,NA,TGCAGCTCTAGGTGGGGACAGACCTACAATGAGCAGTTCTTC,CSSRWGQTYNEQFF
TRBD2,TRBV4-2,TRBJ2-7,NA,TGTGCCAGCAGCCAAGATCTTACTCGCGGGAGCTCCTACGAGCAGTACTTC,CASSQDLTRGSSYEQYF
TRBD1,TRBV30,TRBJ1-1,NA,TGTGCCTGGAGAGACAGGGGGCTTAAACAAGCTTTCTTT,CAWRDRGLKQAFF
NA,TRBV25-1,TRBJ2-1,NA,TGTGCCAGCAGTGAATTCGGAGATCCGTTCTCCTACAATGAGCAGTTCTTC,CASSEFGDPFSYNEQFF
TRBD2,TRBV11-2,TRBJ2-2,NA,TGTGCCAGCAGCCCCCCCCTAGCGGGGGACACCGGGGAGCTGTTTTTT,CASSPPLAGDTGELFF
TRBD1,TRBV27,TRBJ2-1,NA,TGTGCCAGCGGCGAGGACAGGGTTTCCTACAATGAGCAGTTCTTC,CASGEDRVSYNEQFF
TRBD1,TRBV27,TRBJ2-5,NA,TGTGCCAGCAGTCCATCCCAGGGGGCAGAGACCCAGTACTTC,CASSPSQGAETQYF
TRBD2,TRBV15,TRBJ2-3,NA,TGTGCCACCAGCCCTGCGGGAGACACAGATACGCAGTATTTT,CATSPAGDTDTQYF
NA,TRBV14,TRBJ1-6,NA,TGTGCCAGCAGCACAGGGTACTCACCCCTCCACTTT,CASSTGYSPLHF
TRBD2,TRBV6-5,TRBJ2-3,NA,TGTGCCAGCAGTCGAGGACTAGCGGGATCAGATACGCAGTATTTT,CASSRGLAGSDTQYF
TRBD2,TRBV4-1,TRBJ2-5,NA,TGCGCCAGCAGCCAATTTGGGACTAGCGGGGGGTCCTTAGAGACCCAGTACTTC,CASSQFGTSGGSLETQYF
TRBD2,TRBV6-5,TRBJ2-7,NA,TGTGCCAGCAGTTACGGGGGACTAGCGGGGGCGTCTATGTACTTC,CASSYGGLAGASMYF
TRBD1,TRBV6-5,TRBJ2-7,few,TGTGCCAGCAGTTACGGTGTACAGGGGAGAGCCTACGAGCAGTACTTC,CASSYGVQGRAYEQYF
NA,TRBV30,TRBJ2-7,NA,TGTGCCTGGAGTGCAGAAACCTACGAGCAGTACTTC,CAWSAETYEQYF
NA,TRBV18,TRBJ1-2,NA,TGTGCCAGCTCACCGCCATCTCGTAACAGGAACTATGGCTACACCTTC,CASSPPSRNRNYGYTF
NA,TRBV30,TRBJ1-2,few,TGTGCCTGGAGGCAGACAGGCTTGCATGGCTACACCTTC,CAWRQTGLHGYTF
NA,TRBV7-2,TRBJ2-1,once,TGTGCCAGCAGCTTAGCGGTTGGCAGTTCCTACAATGAGCAGTTCTTC,CASSLAVGSSYNEQFF
TRBD1,TRBV6-5,TRBJ1-6,once,TGTGCCAGCGGCCGGGACAGGGGTTCACCCCTCCACTTT,CASGRDRGSPLHF
NA,TRBV5-1,TRBJ2-5,NA,TGCGCCAGCAGCTTGGAGTGGGGGCGAGAGACCCAGTACTTC,CASSLEWGRETQYF
TRBD2,TRBV28,TRBJ2-7,NA,TGTGCCAGCAGTTCCCCATCTAGCGGGTTGGGGGCCTACGAGCAGTACTTC,CASSSPSSGLGAYEQYF
NA,TRBV6-1,TRBJ2-6,NA,TGTGCCAGTAGGGGCGCTGGGGCCAACGTCCTGACTTTC,CASRGAGANVLTF
NA,TRBV7-2,TRBJ1-1,NA,TGTGCCAGCAGCCGGAGGGGCTCCGAAGCTTTCTTT,CASSRRGSEAFF
TRBD1,TRBV11-2,TRBJ2-2,NA,TGTGCCAGCAGCTTAGCGGACAGGGTAACCGGGGAGCTGTTTTTT,CASSLADRVTGELFF
TRBD2,TRBV7-2,TRBJ2-2,NA,TGTGCCAGCAGCTTAGGGCTAGCGGGAGAATCCACCGGGGAGCTGTTTTTT,CASSLGLAGESTGELFF
TRBD2,TRBV13,TRBJ2-1,NA,TGTGCCAGCAGCTTAGGAAGAGGACTAGCGGGGGTGGGGTACAATGAGCAGTTCTTC,CASSLGRGLAGVGYNEQFF
TRBD1,TRBV4-3,TRBJ2-7,NA,TGCGCCAGCAGCCAACGACAGGGGGCGTCCTACGAGCAGTACTTC,CASSQRQGASYEQYF
NA,TRBV13,TRBJ1-1,once,TGTGCCAGCAGCTTACCTACGGACAAGAACACTGAAGCTTTCTTT,CASSLPTDKNTEAFF
NA,TRBV7-7,TRBJ1-1,NA,TGTGCCAGCAGCCCACTATTGACAGCTGAAGCTTTCTTT,CASSPLLTAEAFF
NA,TRBV11-2,TRBJ2-7,NA,TGTGCCAGCAGCCCGAGAAGTCCGTCCTACGAGCAGTACTTC,CASSPRSPSYEQYF
NA,TRBV7-2,TRBJ1-1,NA,TGTGCCAGCAGAACAAGGGGGACTGAAGCTTTCTTT,CASRTRGTEAFF
NA,TRBV11-2,TRBJ1-1,NA,TGTGCCAGCAGCTCGACGGGGGTGAACACTGAAGCTTTCTTT,CASSSTGVNTEAFF
NA,TRBV5-1,TRBJ2-2,once,TGCGCCAGCAGCTTCGCCCCCCCCGAGGGAGCTTCCGGGGAGCTGTTTTTT,CASSFAPPEGASGELFF
TRBD2,TRBV13,TRBJ2-7,NA,TGTGCCAGCAGCCGACGGGAGGGATACGAGCAGTACTTC,CASSRREGYEQYF
TRBD1,TRBV4-3,TRBJ1-4,NA,TGCGCCAGCAGCCACTTATTCCGGGACAGTAATGAAAAACTGTTTTTT,CASSHLFRDSNEKLFF
TRBD1,TRBV6-5,TRBJ2-7,NA,TGTGCCAGCAGGGGGACAGGTCTCTACGAGCAGTACTTC,CASRGTGLYEQYF
NA,TRBV5-1,TRBJ1-3,NA,TGCGCCAGCAGCTTAAGTCAGACTGGAAACACCATATATTTT,CASSLSQTGNTIYF
NA,TRBV7-2,TRBJ2-2,NA,TGTGCCAGCAGCCCGCATTTATCGGGGTTGGCCGGGGAGCTGTTTTTT,CASSPHLSGLAGELFF
NA,TRBV2,TRBJ1-1,NA,TGTGCCACCCTTGGGAGGGGACGTTTGAACACTGAAGCTTTCTTT,CATLGRGRLNTEAFF
TRBD2,TRBV12-5,TRBJ2-1,NA,TGTGCTAGTGGTTATCTAGCGGGGAGCTCCTACAATGAGCAGTTCTTC,CASGYLAGSSYNEQFF
TRBD2,TRBV5-1,TRBJ2-1,NA,TGCGCCAGCAGCTTGGCCGGTGAACTAGCGGGTAACAATGAGCAGTTCTTC,CASSLAGELAGNNEQFF